This TCR beta chain was retrieved from a study of blood T cell repertoires in COVID-19. Study context: There were acute and convalescent COVID-19 samples, and they came from the United States, Italy and Spain. T cells, B-cell-depleted T cells, or PBMCs provided the cDNA or gDNA that served as material.

CDR1 is LNHDA, CDR2 SQIVND, per germline (reference sequence). J gave up 0 bases and V 4 bases, and 8 bases lay outside the gene matches. This CDR3 spans 17 amino acids. Source study methods: Amplification with reference gene primers provided the estimates of nucleated cell counts. Assay used: immunoSEQ multiplex PCR; TCRdb lists only in-frame clones, some missing. Clone size and V and J calls were adopted from that table, with D and trimming inferred from the DNA. This repertoire shows 65,000 to 90,000 clones, approximately 80% found once; its top ten account for approximately 2.5%. This rearrangement joins TRBV19 to TRBJ2-4, with 8 bases matching TRBD2. The clonotype was recovered from a man older than 75 with active or convalescent COVID-19. Input material: peripheral blood. The CDR3 nucleotides read TGTGCCAGTAGTAGCCCGGGGGGGCCGAAAGCCAAAAACATTCAGTACTTC. Translation gives CASSSPGGPKAKNIQYF.